Listed here is a single TCR beta chain. The source of the sample is a study of blood T cell repertoires in COVID-19. Study context: Acute and convalescent COVID-19 specimens originated in the United States, Italy and Spain.

Source study methods: Estimated nucleated cell counts came from reference gene primer amplification. Profiling relied on immunoSEQ multiplex PCR, and the TCRdb table lists in-frame clones only, not all of them. The V and J calls and clone size were taken over from that table, and D and trimming were inferred from the DNA. The profile shows about 77,000 clones, approximately 90% of them singletons. The specimen sequenced was peripheral blood. This clonotype was sampled from a woman older than 75 with acute or convalescent COVID-19.

The DNA of the CDR3 is TGTGCCAGCAGCGATTTTAGCGGGGGTTACCAAGAGACCCAGTACTTC. The encoded protein is CASSDFSGGYQETQYF. This sequence joins TRBV5-6 and TRBJ2-5, with 9 bases matching TRBD2. The ends lost 4 bases at V and 0 bases at J; junction bases unmatched: 7. The CDR3 has 16 amino acids. Germline V lookup: CDR1 SGHDT, CDR2 YYEEEE.